Given below is one T cell receptor beta chain in context. There are a few counts of this clonotype. This clone's antigen is unknown. There are no base qualities to consult, and no much larger clone falls within one base. To demonstrate the VDJtools post-analysis software, TCR beta repertoires were profiled from the peripheral blood of more than 10 young patients with multiple sclerosis. Multiple sclerosis patients were children and adolescents aged about 6 to 15 years. Libraries were constructed by PCR. Sequencing used an Illumina HiSeq 2500. Unique molecular identifiers were incorporated into TCR beta cDNA libraries to reduce PCR and sequencing biases. About 500,000 cDNA molecules were obtained for every 1 to 10 million input T cells, so each molecule roughly corresponded to one T cell. The patient libraries were prepared and sequenced with the same protocol used for the earlier healthy control dataset. Within a given batch, samples were prepared together, multiplexed and sequenced on the same HiSeq lane. The authors processed their data as follows. Raw barcoded reads were processed with MIGEC, discarding single-read molecular identifier groups before consensus assembly and CDR3 extraction. Clonotype tables were post-analysed with VDJtools, and diversity was normalized by down-sampling all datasets to the smallest sample size. To correct batch-related cross-sample contamination, repertoire overlap clustering matched CDR3 amino acid sequences but not nucleotide sequences. The public reads were reprocessed in TCRdb via fastp at Q25 and MiXCR, keeping in-frame beta chains. Rows with one shared CDR3 protein collapse into an entry with the most common genes and DNA. The V and J calls shown here were made by TCRdb, not taken from the authors' results. The sample has around 250,000 distinct CDR3 sequences on record, 36% of them singletons. Around 5.2% of the sample is held by the ten biggest clonotypes.

Unmatched junction bases come to 11, with V trimmed by 6 bases and J by 6 bases. CDR1 and CDR2, per the germline V gene, are SGHVS and FQNEAQ. Inclusive of the bounding cysteine and phenylalanine, the CDR3 is 15 residues long. The kept DNA is CDR3 alone, 45 bases in frame from the first base. This record comes from a study of post-analysis software for immune sequencing data (dated by TCRdb to the mid-2010s). Broadly, across the study: Relapsing-remitting, secondary progressive and progressive-relapsing multiple sclerosis were recorded as disease courses, and subtype annotation was lacking for some patients. The multiple sclerosis patient repertoires were compared with approximately 11 previously published healthy control repertoires from donors aged about 6 to 28 years. A subset of samples was prepared in parallel using single-end sample barcoding, then pooled and co-amplified after Illumina adapter ligation. Results and caveats for the whole study, not just this receptor: The multiple sclerosis patient group was slightly younger than the control group. Strong co-clustering of samples prepared in the same batch was shown by direct clustering with F measure, prompting a batch-effect correction. Significantly lower normalized Chao1 diversity was found in multiple sclerosis patients than in controls, suggesting substantial peripheral T-cell clonal expansion. Patients showed significantly higher frequencies than controls for several TRBV segments, among them TRBV5-6, TRBV5-1 and TRBV20-1.

Recombination linked TRBV7-8 to TRBJ2-7; the junction holds 10 bases that match TRBD2. Sequencing was carried out using blood. This TCR was sampled from a girl under 18 with multiple sclerosis. The CDR3 loop reads CASSPASGSVGEQYF. Here is the DNA: TGTGCCAGCAGTCCAGCTAGCGGGAGTGTAGGCGAGCAGTACTTC.